Sequencing of this TCR beta chain was carried out in a study of identical twins. The CDR3 totals 14 residues. V gave up 5 bases and J gave up 8 bases; unmatched junction bases: 5. This clonotype occurred many times. TCRdb re-derived calls from the 5' RACE reads in MiXCR, one entry per CDR3 protein. Altogether roughly 1,500,000 distinct CDR3 sequences are present, under 35% being singletons, with the ten largest covering 0.25% to 0.3%. This TCR was sampled from a newborn girl in good health. This chain connects TRBV12-3 or TRBV12-4 to TRBJ2-1; the match to TRBD2 covers 11 bases. The source material was cord blood. CDR3 protein: CASSTSGRGYEQFF. The CDR3 bases are TGTGCCAGCAGTACTAGCGGGAGAGGTTATGAGCAGTTCTTC.